These 17 T cell receptor beta chains were sequenced from one sample in a study of molecular identifiers for immune sequencing clone quantification. TCRdb used MiXCR to reprocess the PCR reads, holding one entry per CDR3 protein. The sample holds more than 550,000 distinct CDR3 sequences; roughly 23% are singletons and the top ten take roughly 0.83%. The sample taken for sequencing was naive CD8+ T cells from blood, with Jurkat cell RNA spiked in. As to subset: FACS-sorted CD8+CD4-CCR7+CD45RA+ naive T cells. The origin of the receptors is a human donor in good health. Some libraries in this study had Jurkat cell RNA spiked in.

The V gene is TRBV6-2 or TRBV6-3, the J gene TRBJ2-2; D gene uncertain. The CDR3 spans 14 residues. Trimming removed 3 bases at V and 4 bases at J, with 9 bases between. In germline, CDR1 is MNHEY, CDR2 SVGEGT. Written as DNA, the CDR3 is TGTGCCAGCAGTTATTTCGATGGCACCGGGGAGCTGTTTTTT. As protein: CASSYFDGTGELFF.

This clonotype was detected many times. V is TRBV20-1 and J is TRBJ2-7; 9 bases align to TRBD1. Trimming cost V 0 bases and J 2 bases; bases outside gene matches: 5. The V gene's germline CDR1 is DFQATT and CDR2 SNEGSKA (reference sequence). This CDR3 comprises 15 residues. CDR3 bases: TGCAGTGCTAGAGATAGGACAGGGGTAACCTACGAGCAGTACTTC. Translating it yields CSARDRTGVTYEQYF.

As to this clonotype: Given a much more abundant clone one base away, this may be a read error. The rearrangement uses TRBV9 and TRBJ2-3; no firm D call. CDR1 is SGDLS and CDR2 is YYNGEE in the germline V gene. CDR3 length: 12 amino acids. The CDR3 coding sequence is TGTGCCAACAGCGCCCAAGCAGATACGCAGTATTTT. Protein sequence: CANSAQADTQYF.

The rearrangement joins TRBV2 to TRBJ2-2; 7 positions agree with TRBD1. Germline V CDR1 and CDR2: SNHLY, FYNNEI. This CDR3 comprises 12 residues. J was trimmed by 9 bases and V by 8 bases; bases with no gene match: 6. CDR3: CASDRATRELFF. The CDR3 bases are TGTGCCAGCGACAGGGCGACCCGGGAGCTGTTTTTT.

The chain is built from TRBV6-5 and TRBJ2-7; no clear D gene. V gave up 2 bases and J gave up 4 bases, with 9 bases separating them. This CDR3 comprises 13 residues. Germline V CDR1 and CDR2: MNHEY, SVGAGI. The CDR3 DNA follows: TGTGCCAGCAGTTACGGTTACGGGTACGAGCAGTACTTC. This gives the protein CASSYGYGYEQYF.

This clonotype was observed many times. The V call is TRBV6-1, the J call TRBJ2-7, with 9 bases aligning to TRBD2. The germline gives CDR1 MNHNS, CDR2 SASEGT. The CDR3 sequence is 14 residues long. V lost 7 bases, J lost 3 bases, and 7 bases stayed unmatched. The CDR3 DNA is TGTGCCAGCACGGAGGCGGGGGGGTTCTACGAGCAGTACTTC. This sequence encodes CASTEAGGFYEQYF.

A word on this clonotype: Germline and junction disagree at one end, which may indicate a read error. The V gene is TRBV7-2, the J gene TRBJ2-1; D remains unclear. Germline assignment: CDR1 SGHTA and CDR2 FQGNSA. This CDR3 comprises 12 residues. The CDR3 reads CASSLDSREQLF. CDR3 in DNA: TGTGCCAGCAGCTTAGATAGCCGCGAGCAGTTATTC.

This clonotype has more than one count but fewer than ten. An end of the junction differs from the germline gene, which may be a read error. The chain combines TRBV5-6 with TRBJ2-5; D might be TRBD2 (6 bases). The germline CDR1 and CDR2 sequences are SGHDT and YYEEEE. The CDR3 consists of 13 residues. For the CDR3, the DNA is TGTGCCAGCAGCTTGGGGGGGGAAGAGAGCCAGTACTTC. It translates to CASSLGGEESQYF.

The V and J genes are TRBV27 and TRBJ1-4; D is possibly TRBD1 (5 bases). Germline loops: CDR1 MNHEY, CDR2 SMNVEV (reference sequence). Trimming left V 8 bases short and J 8 bases short, with 24 bases between. The CDR3 sequence is 16 residues long. The CDR3 loop reads CASGPDPRALVEKLFF. The CDR3 bases are TGTGCCAGCGGTCCCGATCCCAGGGCCCTCGTCGAAAAACTGTTTTTT.

On this clonotype: A much larger clone differs from this one at a single base, so this may be a read error. The V and J genes are TRBV7-9 and TRBJ2-5; D is unclear. Trimming took off 5 bases at V and 9 bases at J, with 13 bases between the two ends. CDR1 SEHNR and CDR2 FQNEAQ come from the germline V gene (reference sequence). The CDR3 totals 12 residues. CDR3 residues: CASSQGTESQYF. The CDR3, as DNA: TGTGCCAGCAGCCAAGGAACGGAGTCCCAGTACTTC. The complete variable domain, with remaining parts taken from reference TRBV7-9 and TRBJ2-5, reads DTGVSQNPRHKITKRGQNVTFRCDPISEHNRLYWYRQTLGQGPEFLTYFQNEAQLEKSRLLSDRFSAERPKGSFSTLEIQRTEQGDSAMYLCASSQGTESQYFGPGTRLLVL.

This clonotype has a handful of counts. J is TRBJ2-7 and V is TRBV4-3; D unresolved. V lost 0 bases, J lost 2 bases, and 14 bases lay in between. The CDR3 contains 16 residues. Germline CDR1 LGHNA, CDR2 YSLEER. The chain's CDR3 is CASSQDRTTPTYEQYF. Here the CDR3 DNA reads TGCGCCAGCAGCCAAGATCGCACGACACCAACCTACGAGCAGTACTTC.

A word on this clonotype: A much larger clone is a single base away; this may be a read error. The chain combines TRBV24-1 with TRBJ2-3; D not resolved. Germline V gene lookup returns CDR1 KGHDR and CDR2 SFDVKD. Trimming stripped 5 bases from V and 4 bases from J, with 9 bases between. The CDR3 is 13 amino acids. CDR3 residues: CATSGRAADTQYF. The CDR3, as DNA: TGTGCCACCAGTGGTCGAGCCGCAGATACGCAGTATTTT.

This clonotype was seen at least ten times. J is TRBJ2-1 and V is TRBV28, with TRBD2 identical over 16 bases. There are 17 residues in the CDR3. CDR1 and CDR2 from the germline V gene are MDHEN and SYDVKM. J was trimmed by 8 bases and V by 5 bases; bases with no gene match: 9. CDR3 sequence reads: CASSPGLAGGPFHEQFF. The CDR3 DNA reads TGTGCCAGCAGTCCGGGACTAGCGGGAGGGCCGTTCCATGAGCAGTTCTTC.

This clonotype has a count of ten or more. This sequence joins TRBV6-5 and TRBJ2-7; the D is unclear. Per germline, CDR1 MNHEY and CDR2 SVGAGI. Trimming left V 2 bases short and J 2 bases short, with 7 bases between. The CDR3 is made up of 13 amino acids. CDR3 coding DNA: TGTGCCAGCAGTTACGGAAGCCCCTACGAGCAGTACTTC. As protein: CASSYGSPYEQYF.

This clonotype has just a few counts. The rearrangement links TRBV13 to TRBJ1-4; D perhaps matches TRBD1 (6 bases). Germline CDR1 is PRHDT and CDR2 is FYEKMQ (reference sequence). There are 16 residues in the CDR3. Between the trimmed V and J ends, which lost 5 bases and 0 bases, there was a span of 13 bases. CDR3 protein: CASSIRTAPTNEKLFF. The CDR3 bases are TGTGCCAGCAGCATCCGGACAGCTCCAACTAATGAAAAACTGTTTTTT.

This clonotype has at least ten counts. This chain uses TRBV6-2 or TRBV6-3 with TRBJ2-1; D gene unclear. Germline V gene lookup returns CDR1 MNHEY and CDR2 SVGEGT. The CDR3 loop spans 12 amino acids. Trimming took off 5 bases at V and 7 bases at J, with 9 bases between the two ends. CDR3 residues: CASSPLRNEQFF. The CDR3, as DNA: TGTGCCAGCAGTCCCCTGAGGAATGAGCAGTTCTTC.

The CDR3 spells CASIVLAGGINEQFF. The CDR3 coding sequence is TGTGCCAGCATAGTACTAGCGGGAGGTATCAATGAGCAGTTCTTC. V usage is TRBV2 and J usage is TRBJ2-1; TRBD2 agrees at 12 bases. After removal of 7 bases from V and 6 bases from J, the junction contained 7 bases not matched to a gene. This CDR3 is built from 15 residues. Germline lookup yields CDR1 SNHLY and CDR2 FYNNEI.